The entry that follows covers one TCR beta chain sequence. Which antigen it targets is not known. Per-base qualities were not stored, and no clone one base away is much larger. This entry comes from a study of T cells in pancreatic ductal adenocarcinoma (dated by TCRdb to about 2017). Background on the whole study: The work assessed suppressive cells as well as CD8+ T cells infiltrating resected pancreatic ductal adenocarcinoma, measuring their numbers, locations, and properties, in order to shed light on the adaptive T-cell response that occurs naturally.

Reading from cysteine to phenylalanine, the CDR3 counts 16 amino acids. Only the CDR3 region is kept as DNA, spanning 48 bases read in frame from base 1. The germline V gene (reference sequence) provides CDR1 MNHNY and CDR2 SVGAGI. The V end loses 5 bases and the J end loses 2 bases, and a stretch of 18 bases separates them. TCR beta CDR3 regions were amplified from genomic DNA using the immunoSEQ hsTCRB kit. An Illumina HiSeq system was used for high-throughput TRB CDR3 sequencing. The source study handled its data this way. The immunoSEQ software was used to analyze sequencing reads, and nonproductive sequences containing premature stops or frame-shifts were removed. Clonality of the repertoire was calculated as one minus the Shannon entropy normalized by log2 of the number of unique productive sequences. TCRdb provides this immuneACCESS table in a form limited to in-frame rearrangements. Some clones are lacking; in checked studies, under half of them reflect an unresolved V gene, and why the rest are absent is not known. V and J calls and clone size are copied from that table; D and trimming were computed from the DNA. In all, the sample holds some 10,000 clones, and around 92% of those were seen once. The ten largest clones represent roughly 3% of the sample.

The pancreatic ductal adenocarcinoma patients who were selected had gone through surgery without receiving any neoadjuvant therapy. Peripheral blood was collected in heparin tubes, from which PBMCs were isolated by histopaque density gradient and cryopreserved in roughly 10% DMSO. Genomic DNA was extracted from six or seven PBMC and nine or ten flash-frozen tumor specimens using the DNeasy Blood and Tissue Kit with Proteinase K and RNase treatment. The paper's findings and limits, for the study overall: T-cell clonality did not differ significantly between tumor and blood, with mean clonality approximately 0.11 in tumors and just over 0.07 in blood. Tumor versus blood clonality comparisons may be biased because tumors are enriched in CD45RO+ effector rather than naive T cells, biasing toward lower diversity. More total productive templates and 8 to 9-fold more unique clonotypes were found in blood samples than in tumor samples. Because most pancreatic cancer patients present with inoperable disease, the resected cohort was biased toward the minority with early-stage disease.

This sequence was found in a human donor with pancreatic ductal adenocarcinoma. The rearrangement joined TRBV6-6 to TRBJ1-1; a tentative D call is TRBD1 (5 bases match). The specimen sequenced was PBMCs. The CDR3 amino acid sequence is: CASSKRTDTKNTEAFF. Read as DNA, the sequence is TGTGCCAGCAGTAAACGAACGGACACTAAAAACACTGAAGCTTTCTTT.